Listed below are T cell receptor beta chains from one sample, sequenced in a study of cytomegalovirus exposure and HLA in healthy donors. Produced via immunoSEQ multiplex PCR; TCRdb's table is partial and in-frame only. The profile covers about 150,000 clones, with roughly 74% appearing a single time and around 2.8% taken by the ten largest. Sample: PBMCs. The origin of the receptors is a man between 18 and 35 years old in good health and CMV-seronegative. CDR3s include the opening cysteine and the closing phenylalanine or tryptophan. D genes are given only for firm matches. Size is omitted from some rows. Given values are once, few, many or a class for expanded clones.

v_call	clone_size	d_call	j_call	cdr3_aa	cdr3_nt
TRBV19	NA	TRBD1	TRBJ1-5	CASSYGTGVQPQHF	TGTGCCAGTAGTTACGGGACAGGGGTCCAGCCCCAGCATTTT
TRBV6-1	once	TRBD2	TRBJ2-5	CASSDAPSGGPEETQYF	TGTGCCAGCAGTGACGCCCCTAGCGGGGGGCCGGAAGAGACCCAGTACTTC
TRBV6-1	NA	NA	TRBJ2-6	CASSDEGIGANVLTF	TGTGCCAGCAGTGATGAGGGTATAGGGGCCAACGTCCTGACTTTC
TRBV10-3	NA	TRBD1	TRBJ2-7	CAISEGQGYEQYF	TGTGCCATCAGTGAGGGACAGGGGTACGAGCAGTACTTC
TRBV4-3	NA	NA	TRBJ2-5	CASSQGTWGTQYF	TGCGCCAGCAGCCAAGGGACATGGGGGACCCAGTACTTC
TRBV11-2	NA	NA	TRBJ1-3	CAGSSRGSGNTIYF	TGTGCCGGCAGCAGCCGAGGGTCCGGAAACACCATATATTTT
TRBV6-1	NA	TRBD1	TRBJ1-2	CASSESGGTGVGYGYTF	TGTGCCAGCAGTGAATCCGGGGGGACAGGGGTGGGATATGGCTACACCTTC
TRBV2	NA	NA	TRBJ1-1	CARESTEAFF	TGTGCCAGGGAGTCCACTGAAGCTTTCTTT
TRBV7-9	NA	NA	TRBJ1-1	CASSRPDRNTEAFF	TGTGCCAGCAGCCGACCTGACAGGAACACTGAAGCTTTCTTT
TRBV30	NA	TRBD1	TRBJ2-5	CAWNRGTGQETQYF	TGTGCCTGGAACCGAGGGACAGGCCAAGAGACCCAGTACTTC
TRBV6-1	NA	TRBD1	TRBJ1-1	CASRLTGTGSTEAFF	TGTGCCAGCAGATTAACCGGGACAGGGAGCACTGAAGCTTTCTTT
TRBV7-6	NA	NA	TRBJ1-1	CASSLLIGPEGTEAFF	TGTGCCAGCAGCCTTCTGATCGGACCGGAGGGGACTGAAGCTTTCTTT
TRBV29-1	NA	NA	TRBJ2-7	CSVEDHDSYEQYF	TGCAGCGTTGAAGATCATGACAGCTACGAGCAGTACTTC
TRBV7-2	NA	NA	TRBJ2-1	CASSLRFGDNEQFF	TGTGCCAGCAGCTTACGGTTCGGGGACAATGAGCAGTTCTTC
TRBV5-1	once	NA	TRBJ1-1	CASSSSGGSEEAFF	TGCGCCAGCAGCTCATCCGGGGGGTCGGAGGAAGCTTTCTTT
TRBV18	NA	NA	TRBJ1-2	CASSPQNTQGGNYGYTF	TGTGCCAGCTCACCACAGAACACCCAGGGCGGTAACTATGGCTACACCTTC
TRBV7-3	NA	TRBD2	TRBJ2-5	CASSSSSGAAETQYF	TGTGCCAGCAGCTCTTCCAGCGGGGCGGCAGAGACCCAGTACTTC
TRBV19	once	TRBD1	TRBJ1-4	CATGGQGTNEKLFF	TGTGCCACCGGGGGACAGGGCACTAATGAAAAACTGTTTTTT
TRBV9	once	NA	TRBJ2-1	CASSVDQVNEQFF	TGTGCCAGCAGCGTAGATCAGGTCAATGAGCAGTTCTTC
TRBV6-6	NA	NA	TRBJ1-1	CASSYSGSMNTEAFF	TGTGCCAGCAGTTACTCGGGCAGTATGAACACTGAAGCTTTCTTT
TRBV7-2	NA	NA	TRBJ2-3	CASSAEQRVTQYF	TGTGCCAGCAGCGCGGAACAACGTGTTACGCAGTATTTT
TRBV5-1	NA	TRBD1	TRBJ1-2	CASSRRQGRMDGYTF	TGCGCCAGCAGCAGAAGACAGGGTAGGATGGATGGCTACACCTTC
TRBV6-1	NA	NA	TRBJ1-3	CASSVGRSTGNTIYF	TGTGCCAGCAGTGTCGGGAGGTCTACTGGAAACACCATATATTTT
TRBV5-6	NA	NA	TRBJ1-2	CASSLAGGLTQGRGYTF	TGTGCCAGCAGCTTGGCCGGGGGACTTACCCAAGGACGGGGCTACACCTTC
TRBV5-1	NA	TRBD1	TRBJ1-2	CASQDPQGDYGYTF	TGCGCCAGCCAAGACCCCCAGGGGGACTATGGCTACACCTTC
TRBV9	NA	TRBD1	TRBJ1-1	CASNSGTGEITEAFF	TGTGCCAGCAACTCCGGGACAGGGGAAATAACTGAAGCTTTCTTT
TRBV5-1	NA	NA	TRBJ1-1	CASSLTVNTEAFF	TGCGCCAGCAGCTTGACAGTGAACACTGAAGCTTTCTTT
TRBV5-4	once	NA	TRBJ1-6	CASSLLGPPKSPLHF	TGTGCCAGCAGCTTATTGGGGCCTCCCAAATCACCCCTCCACTTT
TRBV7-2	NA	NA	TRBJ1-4	CASSFRSGTTNEKLFF	TGTGCCAGCAGCTTCCGGTCCGGGACAACTAATGAAAAACTGTTTTTT
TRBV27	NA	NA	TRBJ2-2	CASSPTRGGELFF	TGTGCCAGCAGTCCAACCAGGGGCGGGGAGCTGTTTTTT
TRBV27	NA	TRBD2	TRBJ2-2	CASSLFPVVAGGTGELFF	TGTGCCAGCAGTTTATTTCCGGTGGTAGCGGGGGGCACCGGGGAGCTGTTTTTT
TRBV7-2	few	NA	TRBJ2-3	CASSLGGMGLSTDTQYF	TGTGCCAGCAGCTTAGGAGGTATGGGACTTAGCACAGATACGCAGTATTTT
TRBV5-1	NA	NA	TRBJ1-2	CASSLGRRIYGYTF	TGCGCCAGCAGCTTAGGCAGGAGGATCTATGGCTACACCTTC
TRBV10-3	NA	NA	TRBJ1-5	CAISESGSGDQPQHF	TGTGCCATCAGTGAGTCGGGGTCGGGAGATCAGCCCCAGCATTTT
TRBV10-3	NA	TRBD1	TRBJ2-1	CAISTGGFNEQFF	TGTGCCATCTCGACAGGGGGGTTCAATGAGCAGTTCTTC
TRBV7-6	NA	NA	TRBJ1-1	CASSPAGTEAFF	TGTGCCAGCAGCCCCGCCGGGACTGAAGCTTTCTTT
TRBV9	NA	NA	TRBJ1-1	CASSVSGSTEAFF	TGTGCCAGCAGCGTGAGCGGGAGCACTGAAGCTTTCTTT
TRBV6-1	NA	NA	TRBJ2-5	CASSEMWSLEAQYF	TGTGCCAGCAGTGAAATGTGGAGTTTGGAGGCCCAGTACTTC
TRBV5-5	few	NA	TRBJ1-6	CASSFPQGGDSPLHF	TGTGCCAGCAGCTTTCCCCAAGGGGGAGATTCACCCCTCCACTTT
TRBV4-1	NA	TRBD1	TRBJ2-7	CASSQGRGTGAGEQYF	TGCGCCAGCAGCCAGGGCCGTGGGACAGGGGCGGGCGAGCAGTACTTC
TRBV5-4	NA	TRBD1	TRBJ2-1	CASSFTGGSEQFF	TGTGCCAGCAGCTTTACAGGGGGCAGTGAGCAGTTCTTC
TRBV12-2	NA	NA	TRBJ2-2	CASRLAQWRRTNTGELFF	TGTGCAAGTCGCTTAGCGCAGTGGAGGAGGACGAACACCGGGGAGCTGTTTTTT
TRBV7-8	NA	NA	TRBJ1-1	CASSGGSPGLEAFF	TGTGCCAGCAGCGGAGGGTCACCAGGTCTGGAAGCTTTCTTT
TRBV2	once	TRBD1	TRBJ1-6	CASRGQVNSPLHF	TGTGCCAGCAGAGGACAGGTTAATTCACCCCTCCACTTT